This T cell receptor beta chain appears in the sequencing data of a study of cytomegalovirus exposure and HLA in healthy donors. In germline, CDR1 is MDHEN, CDR2 SYDVKM. The V and J ends lost 3 bases and 5 bases respectively, with 10 bases between them. CDR3 length equals 14 residues. Primers: 60 Vbeta forward and 13 Jbeta reverse. Libraries were prepared by immunoSEQ multiplex PCR; TCRdb keeps only in-frame clonotypes and omits some of them. The sample contains about 160,000 clones, roughly 63% of which appear only once. The chain employs TRBV28 and TRBJ2-2; possible D gene TRBD2, 6 bases. Sequencing was carried out using PBMCs. The source is a woman aged 60 to 75 in good health and CMV-seropositive. CDR3 bases: TGTGCCAGCAGTTTGCCAGCGGGTACCGGGGAGCTGTTTTTT. It is translated as CASSLPAGTGELFF.